This section outlines one T cell receptor beta chain sequence together with its context. Original handling: Amplifying reference gene primers gave estimates of nucleated cell counts. Profiled with immunoSEQ multiplex PCR; TCRdb holds only in-frame clones, not every one. That table furnishes V, J and clone size, whereas the DNA furnished D and trimming. The repertoire holds about 200,000 clones, with roughly 90% as singletons. The entry originates in a study of blood T cell repertoires in COVID-19. Study overall: Some COVID-19 samples were acute and others convalescent; all came from the United States, Italy and Spain. PBMCs, B-cell-depleted T cells, or T cells were the source of the cDNA or gDNA that made up the material.

Trimming at V came to 6 bases and at J to 5 bases, leaving 6 bases not matched to a gene. The CDR3 is 16 residues long. The germline CDR1 and CDR2 sequences are MNHEY and SVGEGT. Material for sequencing was peripheral blood. The sequence came from a man younger than 30 with active or convalescent COVID-19. V usage is TRBV6-2 or TRBV6-3 and J usage is TRBJ2-2; TRBD2 matches 13 bases. DNA for the CDR3: TGTGCCAGCAGCCTCGGACTAGCGGGAGTTACCGGGGAGCTGTTTTTT. The encoded protein is CASSLGLAGVTGELFF.